This TCR beta chain derives from a study of shared T cell receptors in the human thymus. Trimming pared 0 bases from V and 3 bases from J, leaving 7 bases between. Germline CDR1 SGHRS, CDR2 YFSETQ. The CDR3 has 14 amino acids. The data were produced by immunoSEQ multiplex PCR, yet TCRdb's version contains in-frame clones alone and is incomplete. The sample holds hundreds of thousands of clones, around 87% seen once. These data were likewise used in another study, on human thymus T cells.

The chain has TRBV5-1 and TRBJ2-1; D unclear. The clonotype comes from a boy less than two years old with a congenital heart defect. Sequences were obtained from thymocytes. For the CDR3, the DNA is TGCGCCAGCAGCTTGGTTCCTTTCTACAATGAGCAGTTCTTC. Amino acids: CASSLVPFYNEQFF.